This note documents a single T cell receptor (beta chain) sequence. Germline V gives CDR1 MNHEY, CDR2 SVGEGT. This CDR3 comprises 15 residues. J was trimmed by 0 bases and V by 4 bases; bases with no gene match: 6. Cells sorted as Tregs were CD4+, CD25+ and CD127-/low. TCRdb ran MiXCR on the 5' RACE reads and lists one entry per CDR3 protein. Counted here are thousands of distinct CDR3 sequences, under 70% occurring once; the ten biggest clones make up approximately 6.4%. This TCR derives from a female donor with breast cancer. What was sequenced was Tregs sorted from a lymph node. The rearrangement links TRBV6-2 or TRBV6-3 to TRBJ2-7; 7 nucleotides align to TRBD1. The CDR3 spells CASSSHRDSSYEQYF. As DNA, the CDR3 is TGTGCCAGCAGTTCACACCGGGACAGCTCCTACGAGCAGTACTTC.